The sequence of this TCR beta chain was determined in a study of shared clonotypes between healthy human individuals. Study-level points and caveats: About 5% of naive CD4 clonotypes were shared across a few donors. The genetic and exposure-history diversity represented was limited by few donors.

CDR1 and CDR2 from the germline V gene are ENHRY and SYGVKD. This CDR3 has 18 amino acids. Germline trimming cut 3 bases from V and 0 bases from J; bases unmatched to any gene: 9. As to this clone: Antigen: not known.

Profiling relied on immunoSEQ multiplex PCR, and the TCRdb table lists in-frame clones only, not all of them. The sample includes roughly 2 million clones, 90% to 96% of them seen just once. Input material: naive CD4+ T cells sorted from blood. Sample subset: CD45RA+ positively selected. The chain couples TRBV10-3 to TRBJ1-3, with 9 bases that match TRBD1. The origin of this receptor is a man younger than 35 in good health. This chain's CDR3 is CAISDLGTGLTSGNTIYF. CDR3 in DNA: TGTGCCATCAGTGATCTGGGGACAGGGCTTACCTCTGGAAACACCATATATTTT.